Described below is a single T cell receptor (beta chain) sequence and its context. In the authors' workflow: Reference gene primer amplification in the assay estimated nucleated cell counts. Libraries were prepared by immunoSEQ multiplex PCR; TCRdb keeps only in-frame clonotypes and omits some of them. V and J calls and clone size follow that table, whereas D and trimming were derived from the DNA. This repertoire shows approximately 150,000 clones, around four fifths found once; its top ten account for over 7%. The data stem from a study of blood T cell repertoires in COVID-19. Study-wide background: Spain, Italy and the United States supplied samples that represented acute and convalescent COVID-19. In each case, the material was cDNA or gDNA derived from T cells, B-cell-depleted T cells, or PBMCs.

The CDR3 consists of 15 residues. Germline CDR1 LNHDA, CDR2 SQIVND (reference sequence). Trimming at V came to 4 bases and at J to 6 bases, leaving 3 bases not matched to a gene. It was during active infection that Seattle patients were enrolled and then longitudinally followed. The V gene is TRBV19, the J gene TRBJ1-6, with 10 bases matching TRBD1. The receptor's source is an elderly woman with COVID-19, enrolled during active disease. The sequenced sample consisted of peripheral blood. CDR3: CASSTRTGGNSPLHF. The CDR3 DNA reads TGTGCCAGTAGTACGCGGACAGGGGGTAATTCACCCCTCCACTTT.